This TCR beta chain was observed in a study of T cells in Graves' hyperthyroidism and ophthalmopathy. RNA transcripts gave rise to amplified TCR beta CDR3 regions. The primer set for the first-round RT-PCR of the TCR CDR3 was HTBI. Via MiXCR, TCRdb re-called the multiplex PCR reads, giving one row per CDR3 protein. The profile shows 600,000 to 650,000 distinct CDR3 sequences, roughly 17% of them singletons. This clonotype was seen at least ten times. The TCR was taken from a woman in her 30s with Graves' hyperthyroidism. The sequenced material came from blood.

CDR3 residues: CASRPTGSGSYNEQFF. The CDR3 region has the DNA TGTGCCAGCAGACCTACAGGGTCAGGGTCCTACAATGAGCAGTTCTTC. The chain carries TRBV7-3 and TRBJ2-1; tentative D call: TRBD1 (6 bases). From germline, CDR1 is SGHTA and CDR2 FQGTGA. V gave up 6 bases and J gave up 1 base, with 16 bases separating them. The length of the CDR3 is 16 residues.